The 11 T cell receptor beta chains reported below all come from one sample, sequenced in a study of CD8 T cells in ankylosing spondylitis. In TCRdb, the 5' RACE reads were re-called with MiXCR into one record per CDR3 protein. Altogether 200,000 to 250,000 distinct CDR3 sequences are present, roughly a tenth being singletons, with the ten largest covering roughly 23%. The sequencing input was blood, either unsorted or a sorted T cell fraction (not recorded which). The receptors here all came from a male donor with ankylosing spondylitis or in good health (not recorded which).

This clonotype showed up many times. The rearrangement joins TRBV7-9 to TRBJ1-1; D gene unclear. The V end lost 7 bases, the J end lost 0 bases, and 6 bases lay between the germline ends. Looked up from germline, CDR1 is SEHNR and CDR2 is FQNEAQ (reference sequence). This CDR3 has 12 amino acids. The CDR3 reads CASIGMNTEAFF. The CDR3 nucleotides read TGTGCCAGCATCGGAATGAACACTGAAGCTTTCTTT.

This clonotype was recorded many times. The chain employs TRBV2 and TRBJ1-6; D gene unclear. CDR1 is SNHLY and CDR2 is FYNNEI in the germline V gene. The CDR3 spans 18 residues. V gave up 2 bases and J gave up 0 bases, with 14 bases separating them. In DNA, the CDR3 is TGTGCCAGCAGTGAAAGGGTCTCACCTAACTCCTATAATTCACCCCTCCACTTT. Its protein is CASSERVSPNSYNSPLHF.

The sample holds many counts of this clonotype. This chain joins TRBV12-3 or TRBV12-4 and TRBJ2-5; 9 bases align to TRBD1. This CDR3 contains 16 residues. The ends lost 5 bases at V and 4 bases at J; junction bases unmatched: 11. The CDR3: CASSAPGTGHGETQYF. The CDR3 DNA sequence: TGTGCCAGCAGTGCTCCCGGGACAGGGCACGGAGAGACCCAGTACTTC.

This clonotype was seen at least ten times. This chain connects TRBV2 to TRBJ2-5; TRBD1 might be the D (6 bases). Trimming took off 6 bases at V and 0 bases at J, with 11 bases between the two ends. The length of the CDR3 is 14 residues. The germline V gene encodes CDR1 SNHLY and CDR2 FYNNEI. The CDR3 here is CASSENRDQETQYF. CDR3 nucleotide sequence: TGTGCCAGCAGCGAAAACAGGGACCAAGAGACCCAGTACTTC.

The V and J genes are TRBV20-1 and TRBJ2-3; TRBD1 agrees at 9 bases. V shed 3 bases, J shed 8 bases, and the junction held 9 bases outside the gene matches. This CDR3 has 14 residues. Per germline, CDR1 DFQATT and CDR2 SNEGSKA (reference sequence). CDR3 nucleotide sequence: TGCAGTGCTAGCAAGACAGGGGGTCAGAGTACGCAGTATTTT. This encodes CSASKTGGQSTQYF.

This clonotype appeared a few times. The chain joins TRBV12-3 or TRBV12-4 to TRBJ1-6; no definite D call. This CDR3 has 13 amino acids. V was clipped by 5 bases and J by 8 bases, with 10 bases between them. The CDR3 DNA reads as TGTGCCAGCAGTGAACTGGGTTATTCACCCCTCCACTTT. Translated, it gives CASSELGYSPLHF.

In its sample, this clonotype was seen many times. This sequence joins TRBV12-5 and TRBJ1-1; 8 bases are a match to TRBD1. V was pared by 5 bases and J by 5 bases, with 4 bases of the junction left unmatched. Per the germline V gene, CDR1 is LGHNT and CDR2 is FRNRAP. This CDR3 has 13 amino acids. CDR3 sequence (DNA): TGTGCTAGTGGTAAGACAGGGGTTACTGAAGCTTTCTTT. Protein sequence: CASGKTGVTEAFF.

This clonotype was detected only once. This could be a read error, since a much larger clone is one nucleotide away. This chain uses TRBV12-3 or TRBV12-4 with TRBJ1-2; D is unresolved. The CDR3 loop spans 14 amino acids. With 2 bases removed from V and 5 bases from J, the gap between germline ends came to 12 bases. This CDR3 reads CASSLKAELYGYTF. The CDR3 DNA reads TGTGCCAGCAGTTTAAAGGCGGAGCTATATGGCTACACCTTC.

This clonotype was counted at least ten times. V is TRBV2 and J is TRBJ2-1; 8 nucleotides match TRBD2. CDR1 is SNHLY, CDR2 FYNNEI, per germline. This CDR3 spans 13 amino acids. Trimming at V came to 7 bases and at J to 8 bases, leaving 7 bases not matched to a gene. Here the CDR3 DNA reads TGTGCCAGCACTCGCGGGGGGACGTATGAGCAGTTCTTC. Translation gives CASTRGGTYEQFF. Together with reference TRBV2 and TRBJ2-1, the CDR3 gives the full variable domain: EPEVTQTPSHQVTQMGQEVILRCVPISNHLYFYWYRQILGQKVEFLVSFYNNEISEKSEIFDDQFSVERPDGSNFTLKIRSTKLEDSAMYFCASTRGGTYEQFFGPGTRLTVL.

This clonotype was recorded at least ten times. This chain uses TRBV24-1 with TRBJ2-2; possible D gene TRBD1, 6 bases. Germline CDR1 and CDR2: KGHDR and SFDVKD. CDR3 length: 16 amino acids. V shed 4 bases and J shed 3 bases, with 14 bases lying between them. The CDR3 is CATSEDSGGYTGELFF. CDR3 nucleotides: TGTGCCACCAGTGAGGACAGTGGCGGGTACACCGGGGAGCTGTTTTTT.

In this sample, this clonotype turned up many times. This sequence joins TRBV18 and TRBJ1-2, with D unresolved. The CDR3 length is 14 residues. Germline CDR1 reads KGHSH; CDR2 reads LQKENI. The V gene lost 3 bases and the J gene lost 2 bases, with 10 bases spanning the gap. The CDR3 here is CASSPERDNYGYTF. The CDR3, as DNA: TGTGCCAGCTCACCCGAGAGAGACAACTATGGCTACACCTTC. Complete variable domain (other parts from reference TRBV18 and TRBJ1-2): NAGVMQNPRHLVRRRGQEARLRCSPMKGHSHVYWYRQLPEEGLKFMVYLQKENIIDESGMPKERFSAEFPKEGPSILRIQQVVRGDSAAYFCASSPERDNYGYTFGSGTRLTVV.